These 23 T cell receptor beta chains were sequenced from one sample in a study of blood T cell repertoires in COVID-19. Method: immunoSEQ multiplex PCR; TCRdb's copy keeps in-frame clones and lacks some. Of roughly 110,000 clones listed, more than 70% are singletons. Sequencing was done on a sample of peripheral blood. All receptors derive from a human donor in a cohort sampled during active COVID-19.

The rearrangement uses TRBV7-6 and TRBJ2-7; 9 nucleotides line up with TRBD2. There are 15 residues in the CDR3. Trimming removed 0 bases from V and 4 bases from J; junction bases left unmatched: 4. Germline V gene data show CDR1 as SGHVS and CDR2 as FNYEAQ. CDR3 protein: CASSLADSGSYEQYF. DNA of the CDR3: TGTGCCAGCAGCTTAGCTGATAGCGGGAGTTACGAGCAGTACTTC.

The gene calls are TRBV7-8 and TRBJ2-1; 7 nucleotides agree with TRBD2. This CDR3 has 13 residues. The germline V gene encodes CDR1 SGHVS and CDR2 FQNEAQ. After removal of 5 bases from V and 6 bases from J, the junction contained 4 bases not matched to a gene. Here the CDR3 reads CASSSGLVNEQFF. The CDR3 bases are TGTGCCAGCAGCAGCGGACTAGTCAATGAGCAGTTCTTC.

V and J are TRBV6-5 and TRBJ2-7, with D possibly TRBD2 on 5 matching bases. V was cut by 7 bases and J by 5 bases, with 21 bases left in between. This CDR3 has 15 amino acids. The germline V gene has CDR1 MNHEY and CDR2 SVGAGI. CDR3 sequence: CASIPAGGGIHEQYF. The CDR3 DNA is TGTGCCAGCATCCCAGCCGGAGGTGGAATCCACGAGCAGTACTTC.

The V and J genes are TRBV6-2 or TRBV6-3 and TRBJ1-1; TRBD1 matches 12 bases. This CDR3 has 18 amino acids. V trimming: 3 bases; J trimming: 3 bases; junction bases outside the gene matches: 11. Germline V lookup: CDR1 MNHEY, CDR2 SVGEGT. CDR3 sequence: CASSYSPGTGGLYTEAFF. The CDR3 DNA is TGTGCCAGCAGTTATTCCCCCGGGACAGGGGGCCTATACACTGAAGCTTTCTTT.

The rearrangement uses TRBV5-1 and TRBJ2-7; TRBD1 is a possible D gene (6 bases). The CDR3 length is 13 residues. The ends were cut back, 0 bases at V and 3 bases at J, with 7 bases in the middle. CDR1 and CDR2 from the germline V gene are SGHRS and YFSETQ. This chain's CDR3 is CASSLDRDYEQYV. DNA of the CDR3: TGCGCCAGCAGCTTGGACAGGGACTACGAGCAGTACGTC.

The chain has TRBV27 and TRBJ1-2; 9 positions match TRBD1. The CDR3 loop spans 12 amino acids. Germline CDR1 and CDR2: MNHEY and SMNVEV (reference sequence). J lost 6 bases, V lost 7 bases, and 3 bases had no gene match. The CDR3 DNA reads as TGTGCCAGCACCGGGACAGGGAATGGCTACACCTTC. Amino acid sequence: CASTGTGNGYTF.

The chain uses TRBV14 and TRBJ2-1; 7 nucleotides agree with TRBD1. V dropped 0 bases and J dropped 6; count of bases not matched to a gene: 5. Germline-derived CDR1 and CDR2 are SGHDN and FVKESK. The CDR3 is 15 residues long. CDR3 residues: CASSQDPTGSNEQFF. The CDR3 nucleotides read TGTGCCAGCAGCCAAGATCCGACAGGGTCCAATGAGCAGTTCTTC.

V gene TRBV9 combines with J gene TRBJ2-3; TRBD2 aligns across 8 bases. The length of the CDR3 is 17 residues. Per the germline V gene, CDR1 is SGDLS and CDR2 is YYNGEE. Trimming cost V 4 bases and J 0 bases; bases outside gene matches: 10. The CDR3 here is CASSPSRVAGSTDTQYF. CDR3 nucleotide sequence: TGTGCCAGCAGCCCCTCAAGGGTAGCGGGAAGCACAGATACGCAGTATTTT.

The count of this clone is one. The chain carries TRBV7-3 and TRBJ2-1; 8 bases are a match to TRBD2. The CDR3 spans 15 residues. Germline assignment: CDR1 SGHTA and CDR2 FQGTGA. The chain's CDR3 is CASSGGRFTYNEQFF. The CDR3 bases are TGTGCATCCTCGGGGGGGAGGTTTACCTACAATGAGCAGTTCTTC.

The V and J genes are TRBV28 and TRBJ1-5; a possible D gene is TRBD1 (5 bases). CDR3 length: 15 amino acids. The germline CDR1 and CDR2 sequences are MDHEN and SYDVKM. Trimming took off 5 bases at V and 4 bases at J, with 15 bases between the two ends. Here the CDR3 DNA reads TGTGCCAGCAGTGATCCTGACGGGGGAAATCAGCCCCAGCATTTT. Its protein product is CASSDPDGGNQPQHF.

The rearrangement links TRBV18 to TRBJ1-2; D remains unclear. V was clipped by 0 bases and J by 4 bases, with 9 bases between them. The CDR3 length is 14 residues. Germline V gene sequence: CDR1 KGHSH, CDR2 LQKENI. The CDR3 here is CASSPPNSFYGYTF. The CDR3 DNA is TGTGCCAGCTCACCACCTAACAGCTTCTATGGCTACACCTTC.

The chain combines TRBV27 with TRBJ2-1; perhaps TRBD2 as D (5 bases). The CDR3 length is 14 residues. V lost 3 bases to trimming and J lost 0 bases, with 6 bases between them. Germline assignment: CDR1 MNHEY and CDR2 SMNVEV (reference sequence). The DNA of the CDR3 is TGTGCCAGCAGTTTCCTAGCCTCCTACAATGAGCAGTTCTTC. It encodes CASSFLASYNEQFF.

This clone was seen a single time. V is TRBV4-3 and J is TRBJ1-1, with no clear D. CDR3 length equals 14 residues. Germline V lookup: CDR1 LGHNA, CDR2 YSLEER. The V and J ends lost 4 bases and 4 bases respectively, with 13 bases between them. The CDR3 sequence is CASSPNGVPTEAFF. Written as DNA, the CDR3 is TGCGCCAGCAGCCCCAACGGGGTGCCCACTGAAGCTTTCTTT.

The table lists this clone with a few counts. CDR3 in amino acids: CASSLSGLNTEAFF. In DNA, the CDR3 is TGTGCCAGCAGTTTATCGGGCCTGAACACTGAAGCTTTCTTT. The chain has TRBV27 and TRBJ1-1, with D unclear. CDR1 is MNHEY and CDR2 is SMNVEV in the germline V gene (reference sequence). The CDR3 is 14 residues long. V was trimmed by 0 bases and J by 0 bases, leaving 5 bases between them.

Here the CDR3 reads CASSPASPRSTEAFF. CDR3 nucleotide sequence: TGTGCCAGCAGCCCCGCATCGCCCAGATCCACTGAAGCTTTCTTT. The chain has TRBV6-6 and TRBJ1-1, with D unclear. Deletions cut 6 bases from V and 4 bases from J, with 18 bases between. The germline V gene has CDR1 MNHNY and CDR2 SVGAGI (reference sequence). This CDR3 has 15 amino acids.

J is TRBJ2-7 and V is TRBV19, with 12 bases lining up with TRBD1. The trim removed 10 bases at V and 3 bases at J, leaving 19 bases unmatched. This CDR3 spans 18 amino acids. Germline CDR1 reads LNHDA; CDR2 reads SQIVND (reference sequence). CDR3 nucleotides: TGTGCCACCCCTACCCACTCGTGGGGACAGGGGGCTCTCTACGAGCAGTACGTC. As protein: CATPTHSWGQGALYEQYV.

The chain has TRBV25-1 and TRBJ1-1; 11 nucleotides match TRBD1. The J segment lost 7 bases and the V segment lost 6 bases, leaving 4 bases of the junction unmatched. Per the germline V gene, CDR1 is MGHDK and CDR2 is SYGVNS. The CDR3 spans 13 residues. CDR3 DNA sequence: TGTGCCAGCAGAGGACAGGGGGCCGTTGAAGCTTTCTTT. It specifies CASRGQGAVEAFF.

The chain carries TRBV5-4 and TRBJ2-3; the D is unclear. Germline V gene lookup returns CDR1 SGHNT and CDR2 YYREEE (reference sequence). The CDR3 runs to 15 residues. Trimming shortened V by 4 bases and J by 2 bases, and 14 bases separated the two germline ends. CDR3 sequence: CASSPSNSITDTQYF. The CDR3, as DNA: TGTGCCAGCAGCCCGAGTAACAGCATCACAGATACGCAGTATTTT.

The V call is TRBV30, the J call TRBJ2-7, with 10 bases fitting TRBD2. Germline CDR1 is GTSNPN and CDR2 is SVGIG (reference sequence). Trimming took 3 bases from V and 3 from J; bases not matched to a gene: 20. The CDR3 is made up of 19 amino acids. CDR3 coding DNA: TGTGCCTGGAGCGAGGTAGCGGGAGGACGCAGACGATCCCACTACGAGCAGTACTTC. Translation: CAWSEVAGGRRRSHYEQYF.

The CDR3 coding sequence is TGTGCCAGCAGTTACGGGACAGAGAACACTGAAGCTTTCTTT. Encoded protein: CASSYGTENTEAFF. V is TRBV6-2 or TRBV6-3 and J is TRBJ1-1, with 7 bases that match TRBD1. CDR1 and CDR2 from the germline V gene are MNHEY and SVGEGT. Trimming took 2 bases from V and 1 from J; bases not matched to a gene: 1. The CDR3 has 14 amino acids.

The chain has TRBV28 and TRBJ2-5, with 8 nucleotides matching TRBD2. CDR1 MDHEN and CDR2 SYDVKM come from the germline V gene. This CDR3 has 14 residues. V shed 5 bases and J 5 bases; nucleotides not matched to a gene: 7. CDR3: CASSARGGRETQYF. DNA of the CDR3: TGTGCCAGCAGTGCCAGGGGCGGGAGGGAGACCCAGTACTTC.

This chain connects TRBV30 to TRBJ1-2; 7 nucleotides match TRBD1. The CDR3 totals 13 residues. Trimming cost V 7 bases and J 4 bases; bases outside gene matches: 9. Germline-derived CDR1 and CDR2 are GTSNPN and SVGIG (reference sequence). The CDR3 sequence: CALRDRAGYGYTF. The CDR3 DNA follows: TGTGCCTTGAGAGACAGGGCGGGCTATGGCTACACCTTC.

The CDR3 is CASSGRGRETQYF. CDR3 DNA: TGTGCCAGCAGTGGCAGGGGGCGCGAGACCCAGTACTTC. The gene calls are TRBV2 and TRBJ2-5, with 8 bases fitting TRBD1. The V gene end was trimmed by 4 bases and the J gene end by 5 bases; junction bases not matched to a gene: 3. The CDR3 spans 13 residues. The germline CDR1 and CDR2 sequences are SNHLY and FYNNEI. Full variable domain (missing parts from reference TRBV2 and TRBJ2-5): EPEVTQTPSHQVTQMGQEVILRCVPISNHLYFYWYRQILGQKVEFLVSFYNNEISEKSEIFDDQFSVERPDGSNFTLKIRSTKLEDSAMYFCASSGRGRETQYFGPGTRLLVL.